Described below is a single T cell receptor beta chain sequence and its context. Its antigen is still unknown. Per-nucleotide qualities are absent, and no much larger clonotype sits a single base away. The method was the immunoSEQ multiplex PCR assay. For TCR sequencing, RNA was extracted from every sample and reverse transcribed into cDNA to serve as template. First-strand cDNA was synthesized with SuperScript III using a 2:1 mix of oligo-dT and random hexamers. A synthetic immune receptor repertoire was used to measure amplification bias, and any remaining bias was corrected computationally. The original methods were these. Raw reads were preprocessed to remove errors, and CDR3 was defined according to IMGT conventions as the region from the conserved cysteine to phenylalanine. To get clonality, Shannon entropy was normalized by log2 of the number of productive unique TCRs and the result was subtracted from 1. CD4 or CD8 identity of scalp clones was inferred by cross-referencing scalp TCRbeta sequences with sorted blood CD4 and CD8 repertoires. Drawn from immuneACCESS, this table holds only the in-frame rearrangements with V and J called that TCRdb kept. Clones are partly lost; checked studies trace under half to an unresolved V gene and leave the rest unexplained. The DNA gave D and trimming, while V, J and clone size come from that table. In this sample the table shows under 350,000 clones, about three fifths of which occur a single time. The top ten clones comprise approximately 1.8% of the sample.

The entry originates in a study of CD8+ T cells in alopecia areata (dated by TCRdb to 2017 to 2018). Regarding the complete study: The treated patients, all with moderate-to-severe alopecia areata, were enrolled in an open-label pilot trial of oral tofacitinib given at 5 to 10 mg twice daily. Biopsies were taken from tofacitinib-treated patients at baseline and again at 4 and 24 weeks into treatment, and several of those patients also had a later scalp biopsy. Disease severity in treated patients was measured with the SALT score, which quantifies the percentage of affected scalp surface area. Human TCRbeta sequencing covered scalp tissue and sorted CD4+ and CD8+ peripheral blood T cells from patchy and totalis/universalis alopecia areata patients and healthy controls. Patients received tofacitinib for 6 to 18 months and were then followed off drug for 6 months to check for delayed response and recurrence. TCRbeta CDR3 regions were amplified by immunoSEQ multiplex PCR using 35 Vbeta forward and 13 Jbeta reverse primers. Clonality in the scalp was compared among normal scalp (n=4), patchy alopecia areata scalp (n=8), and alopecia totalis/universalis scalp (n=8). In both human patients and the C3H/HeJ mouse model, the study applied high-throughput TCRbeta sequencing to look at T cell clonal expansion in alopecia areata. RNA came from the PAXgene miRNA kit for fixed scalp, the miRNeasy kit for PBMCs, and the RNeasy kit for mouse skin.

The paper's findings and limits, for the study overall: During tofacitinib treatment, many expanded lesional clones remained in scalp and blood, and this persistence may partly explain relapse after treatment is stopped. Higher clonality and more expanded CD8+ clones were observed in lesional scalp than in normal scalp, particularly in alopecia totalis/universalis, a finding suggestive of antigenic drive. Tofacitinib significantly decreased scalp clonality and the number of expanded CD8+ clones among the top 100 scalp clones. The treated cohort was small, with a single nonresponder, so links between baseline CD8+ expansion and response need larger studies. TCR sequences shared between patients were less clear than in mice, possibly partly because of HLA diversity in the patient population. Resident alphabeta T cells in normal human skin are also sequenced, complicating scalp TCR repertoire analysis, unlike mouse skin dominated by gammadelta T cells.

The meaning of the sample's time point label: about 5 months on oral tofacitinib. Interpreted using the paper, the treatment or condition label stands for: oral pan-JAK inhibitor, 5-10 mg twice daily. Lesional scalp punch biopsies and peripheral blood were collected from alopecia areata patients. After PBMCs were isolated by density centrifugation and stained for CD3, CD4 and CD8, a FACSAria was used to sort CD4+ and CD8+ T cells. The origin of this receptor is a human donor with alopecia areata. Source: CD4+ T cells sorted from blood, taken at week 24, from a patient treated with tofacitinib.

The DNA sequence is as follows: TGTGCCAGTAGCTCCGGGGACGGTCTCTATGGCTACACCTTC. Translation gives CASSSGDGLYGYTF. Here the chain combines TRBV19 and TRBJ1-2; a weak D assignment points to TRBD1 (5 bases agree). Relative to germline, V is 6 bases shorter and J is 4 bases shorter, with 15 bases between their ends. Via the germline V gene (reference sequence), CDR1 is LNHDA and CDR2 SQIVND. Reading from cysteine to phenylalanine, the CDR3 counts 14 amino acids. Only CDR3 DNA remains: 42 bases, in frame from the first base.